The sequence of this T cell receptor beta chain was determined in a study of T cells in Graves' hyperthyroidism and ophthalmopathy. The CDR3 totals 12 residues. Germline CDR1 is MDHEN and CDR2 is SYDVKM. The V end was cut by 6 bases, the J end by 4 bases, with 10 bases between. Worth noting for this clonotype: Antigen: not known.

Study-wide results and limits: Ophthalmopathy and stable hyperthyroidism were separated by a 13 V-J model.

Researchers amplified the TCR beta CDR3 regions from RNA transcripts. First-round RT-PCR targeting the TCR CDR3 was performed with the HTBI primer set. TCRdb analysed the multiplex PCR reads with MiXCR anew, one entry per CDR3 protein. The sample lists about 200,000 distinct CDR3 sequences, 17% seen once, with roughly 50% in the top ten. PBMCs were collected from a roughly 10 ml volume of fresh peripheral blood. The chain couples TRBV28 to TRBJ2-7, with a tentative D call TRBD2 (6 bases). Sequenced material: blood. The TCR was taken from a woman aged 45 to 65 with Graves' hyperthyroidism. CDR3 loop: CASREGRYEQYF. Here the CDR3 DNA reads TGTGCCAGCAGGGAGGGGAGGTACGAGCAGTACTTC.